This TCR beta chain was recorded in a study of molecular identifiers for immune sequencing clone quantification. Trimming cost V 3 bases and J 0 bases, with 11 bases left between them. CDR1 is SEHNR and CDR2 is FQNEAQ in the germline V gene (reference sequence). The CDR3 is 16 amino acids. TCRdb re-called the PCR reads with MiXCR, one entry per CDR3 protein. This table holds about 320,000 distinct CDR3 sequences, roughly 24% found once. Sequencing was performed on naive CD8+ T cells from blood, with Jurkat cell RNA spiked in. Documented subset: FACS-sorted CD8+CD4-CCR7+CD45RA+ naive T cells. The TCR comes from a human donor in good health. Some libraries in this study had Jurkat cell RNA spiked in. This chain uses TRBV7-9 with TRBJ2-2; D not resolved. The CDR3 DNA reads TGTGCCAGCAGCTTCCCACGAGAGACGAACACCGGGGAGCTGTTTTTT. It yields the protein CASSFPRETNTGELFF.